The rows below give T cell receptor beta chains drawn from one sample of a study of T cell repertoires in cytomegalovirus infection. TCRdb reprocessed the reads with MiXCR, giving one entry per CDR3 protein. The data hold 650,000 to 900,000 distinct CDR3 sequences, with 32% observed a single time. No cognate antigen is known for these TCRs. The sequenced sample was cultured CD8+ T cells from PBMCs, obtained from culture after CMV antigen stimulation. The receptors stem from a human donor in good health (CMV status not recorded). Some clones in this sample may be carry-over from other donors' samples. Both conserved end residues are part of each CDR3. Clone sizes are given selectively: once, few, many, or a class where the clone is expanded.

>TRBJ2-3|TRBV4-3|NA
CASSQAGGVGTDTQYF
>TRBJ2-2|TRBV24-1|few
CATSPAGGGGKRNTGELFF
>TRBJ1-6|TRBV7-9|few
CASSLERLSGYSPLHF
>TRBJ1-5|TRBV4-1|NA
CASSQDQTDSVNQPQHF
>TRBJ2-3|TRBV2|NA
CASRGRGGPTDTQYF
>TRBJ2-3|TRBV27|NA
CASSFNTPAATDTQYF
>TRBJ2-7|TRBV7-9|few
CASSQEHEQYF
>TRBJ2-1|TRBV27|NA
CASSLWDPGNEQFF
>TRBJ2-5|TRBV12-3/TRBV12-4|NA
CASRHTGGGKETQYF
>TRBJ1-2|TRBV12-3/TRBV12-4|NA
CASSFSWRGNYGYTF
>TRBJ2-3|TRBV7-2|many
CASSLLAGVGDTQYF
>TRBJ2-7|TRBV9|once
CASSGRLGSYEQYF
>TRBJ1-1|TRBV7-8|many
CASSLRSRNTEAFF
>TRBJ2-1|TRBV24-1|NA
CATGQGSYNEQFF
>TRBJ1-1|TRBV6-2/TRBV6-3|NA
CASSDEAFF
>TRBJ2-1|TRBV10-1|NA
CASSESIERNEQFF
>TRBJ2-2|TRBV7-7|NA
CASSLSQGTTGELFF
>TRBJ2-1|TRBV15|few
CATSRDREAYNEQFF
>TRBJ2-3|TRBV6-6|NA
CASSYPFPFGPSTDTQYF
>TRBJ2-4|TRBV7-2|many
CASSLKPVGGPENIQYF
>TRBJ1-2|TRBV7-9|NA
CASSPLEGALNYGYTF
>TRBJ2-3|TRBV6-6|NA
CASSYSARGVPDTQYF
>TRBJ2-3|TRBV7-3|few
CASSLTFRASLAGPDTQYF
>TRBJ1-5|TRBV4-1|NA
CASSRPGEVNQPQHF
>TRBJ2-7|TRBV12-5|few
CASGFHRLGRLHEQYF
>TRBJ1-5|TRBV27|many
CASSPGTDNQPQHF
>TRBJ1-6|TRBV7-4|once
CVLSVGNLPLHF
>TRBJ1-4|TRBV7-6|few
CASSIKQGEEKLFF
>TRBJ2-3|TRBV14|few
CASSQDWTGGFTDTQYF
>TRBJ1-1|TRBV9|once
CASSVPTGANTEAFF
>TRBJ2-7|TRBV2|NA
CASSGDRALYEQYF
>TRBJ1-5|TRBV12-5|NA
CASGLGGGSNQPQHF
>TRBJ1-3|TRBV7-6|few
CASSKHQTGATSGNTIYF
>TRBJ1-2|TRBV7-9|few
CASSRIQGIAF
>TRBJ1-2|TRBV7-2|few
CASSFTKSGYTF
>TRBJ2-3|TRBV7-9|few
CASSLGPLVGEAADTQYF
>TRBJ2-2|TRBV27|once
CASRPYTGELFF
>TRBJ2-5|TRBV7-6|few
CASSFRSGGGGETQYF
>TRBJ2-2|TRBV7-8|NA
CATNGPYANTGELFF
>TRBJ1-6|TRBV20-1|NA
CSARGDSYNSPLHF
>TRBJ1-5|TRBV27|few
CASSLTAGGSNQPQHF
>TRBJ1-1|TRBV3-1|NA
CASSQGTEGTEAFF
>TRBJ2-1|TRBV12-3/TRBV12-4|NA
CASRLAGDNEQFF
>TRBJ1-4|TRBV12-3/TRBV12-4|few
CASSFYSDQAEKLFF
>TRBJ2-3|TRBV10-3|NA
CAIRPGTDTQYF